These 3 T cell receptor beta chains came from one sample sequenced in a study of Ad26.COV2.S vaccination and SARS-CoV-2 variants. Sequencing used immunoSEQ multiplex PCR; TCRdb keeps in-frame clones, though not all of them. The sample lists about 220,000 clones; roughly 90% were seen once. This sample's treatment: around 19 received Ad26.COV2.S at low or high dose, single or two shots; several received placebo; per-sample allocation not given. Sample collection was performed on day 63 after the first vaccine or placebo injection. Sequencing was performed on peripheral blood, taken in a trial of Ad26.COV2.S vaccine versus placebo. Source of these receptors: a person aged 18 to 65 who received the Ad26.COV2.S COVID-19 vaccine or a placebo.

The chain links TRBV24-1 to TRBJ2-7; D not certain. Germline values: CDR1 KGHDR, CDR2 SFDVKD. The CDR3 spans 15 residues. The germline V and J ends were trimmed by 1 base and 4 bases, with 13 bases remaining between them. The chain's CDR3 is CATSDLDIRAYEQYF. Here the CDR3 DNA reads TGTGCCACCAGTGATTTAGACATCCGAGCTTACGAGCAGTACTTC.

The genes are TRBV7-9 and TRBJ2-5; D may be TRBD2 (6 bases). CDR3 length: 12 residues. CDR1 is SEHNR, CDR2 FQNEAQ, per germline (reference sequence). Trimming left V 6 bases short and J 3 bases short, with 8 bases between. CDR3 amino acids: CASRGGEETQYF. The DNA of the CDR3 is TGTGCCAGCAGGGGCGGGGAAGAGACCCAGTACTTC.

This clone was detected once. The chain couples TRBV1 to TRBJ2-3; TRBD2, the D gene given by the table, was not confirmed from the DNA. TRBV1 counts as a pseudogene. The CDR3 sequence is 16 residues long. In DNA form, the CDR3 reads TGCACCAGCAGCCAAGATGGAACTATCTACACAGATACGCAGTATTTT. This translates into CTSSQDGTIYTDTQYF.